These 17 T cell receptor beta chains were sequenced from one sample in a study of pediatric ulcerative colitis. This table comes from immunoSEQ multiplex PCR, and its TCRdb copy is limited to in-frame clones, with some not included. The sample contains about 36,000 clones, 83% of which appear only once. The sequencing input was blood. The receptors shown here come from a girl aged 10 to 17 with moderate ulcerative colitis.

V gene TRBV6-1 combines with J gene TRBJ2-7; D perhaps matches TRBD1 (5 bases). This CDR3 has 14 residues. The V and J ends lost 4 bases and 3 bases respectively, with 13 bases between them. Per the germline V gene, CDR1 is MNHNS and CDR2 is SASEGT. The CDR3 coding sequence is TGTGCCAGCAGTGTCGGCAGGGCCCACTACGAGCAGTACTTC. Protein product: CASSVGRAHYEQYF.

This chain uses TRBV27 with TRBJ1-5; no definite D call. Germline CDR1 MNHEY, CDR2 SMNVEV (reference sequence). V was clipped by 6 bases and J by 2 bases, with 17 bases between them. This CDR3 contains 16 residues. CDR3 region: CASSQDARNGNQPQHF. CDR3 DNA sequence: TGTGCCAGCAGCCAGGACGCCAGGAACGGCAATCAGCCCCAGCATTTT.

V and J are TRBV5-4 and TRBJ2-1, with 8 bases that match TRBD1. This CDR3 comprises 15 residues. Losses at the gene ends were 5 bases for V and 4 bases for J; bases not matched to a gene: 8. CDR1 SGHNT and CDR2 YYREEE come from the germline V gene (reference sequence). The CDR3 sequence is CASRNRQGIYNEQFF. The CDR3 coding sequence is TGTGCCAGCAGGAACCGACAGGGGATTTACAATGAGCAGTTCTTC. The full variable domain, completed using reference TRBV5-4 and TRBJ2-1, is ETGVTQSPTHLIKTRGQQVTLRCSSQSGHNTVSWYQQALGQGPQFIFQYYREEENGRGNFPPRFSGLQFPNYSSELNVNALELDDSALYLCASRNRQGIYNEQFFGPGTRLTVL.

The CDR3 DNA sequence: TGTGCCTGGATGACAGGGGGCGGCCACGAGCAGTACTTC. Protein product: CAWMTGGGHEQYF. This sequence joins TRBV30 and TRBJ2-7; 10 positions match TRBD1. The J segment lost 5 bases and the V segment lost 4 bases, leaving 5 bases of the junction unmatched. The CDR3 loop spans 13 amino acids. The germline V gene encodes CDR1 GTSNPN and CDR2 SVGIG (reference sequence). The variable domain in full, with the rest retrieved from reference TRBV30 and TRBJ2-7, is SQTIHQWPATLVQPVGSPLSLECTVEGTSNPNLYWYRQAAGRGLQLLFYSVGIGQISSEVPQNLSASRPQDRQFILSSKKLLLSDSGFYLCAWMTGGGHEQYFGPGTRLTVT.

This chain connects TRBV7-9 to TRBJ2-7; 7 nucleotides agree with TRBD1. V shed 5 bases, J shed 5 bases, and the junction held 12 bases outside the gene matches. Looked up from germline, CDR1 is SEHNR and CDR2 is FQNEAQ (reference sequence). The CDR3 is made up of 15 amino acids. The CDR3 region has the DNA TGTGCCAGCAGCGACCCCGGGACAGTTGGGGACGAGCAGTACTTC. It encodes CASSDPGTVGDEQYF. Based on the CDR3 plus reference TRBV7-9 and TRBJ2-7, the full variable domain is DTGVSQNPRHKITKRGQNVTFRCDPISEHNRLYWYRQTLGQGPEFLTYFQNEAQLEKSRLLSDRFSAERPKGSFSTLEIQRTEQGDSAMYLCASSDPGTVGDEQYFGPGTRLTVT.

The chain is built from TRBV7-9 and TRBJ2-7, with 9 bases that match TRBD1. The germline V gene has CDR1 SEHNR and CDR2 FQNEAQ (reference sequence). V dropped 8 bases and J dropped 5; count of bases not matched to a gene: 7. The CDR3 covers 13 residues. The CDR3 DNA reads as TGTGCCAGCGAACAGGGGGCGAAAGACGAGCAGTACTTC. Protein: CASEQGAKDEQYF.

The V call is TRBV9, the J call TRBJ2-3, with D maybe TRBD1 (6 bases). CDR1 and CDR2 (germline): SGDLS, YYNGEE. V lost 4 bases and J lost 3, with 15 bases in between. The CDR3 spans 15 residues. CDR3 DNA sequence: TGTGCCAGCAGCCTTAGACAGGCTAATACAGATACGCAGTATTTT. It yields the protein CASSLRQANTDTQYF.

The genes are TRBV28 and TRBJ1-5; 8 bases align to TRBD1. The V gene end was trimmed by 3 bases and the J gene end by 7 bases; junction bases not matched to a gene: 8. Per the germline V gene, CDR1 is MDHEN and CDR2 is SYDVKM. The length of the CDR3 is 15 residues. For the CDR3, the DNA is TGTGCCAGCAGTTTGTTTACAGGGGGAGGACAGCCCCAGCATTTT. Protein product: CASSLFTGGGQPQHF.

The gene calls are TRBV6-5 and TRBJ2-3; possible D gene TRBD2, 6 bases. Germline CDR1 MNHEY, CDR2 SVGAGI. The CDR3 totals 15 residues. V was cut by 2 bases and J by 2 bases, with 11 bases left in between. The DNA of the CDR3 is TGTGCCAGCAGTTACCTGGGACTGCACACAGATACGCAGTATTTT. Protein sequence: CASSYLGLHTDTQYF.

A note on this clone: The germline gene is not matched at one end of the junction; a read error may be the cause. V usage is TRBV6-1 and J usage is TRBJ2-6, with 8 bases that match TRBD1. The CDR3 covers 19 residues. Germline V gene sequence: CDR1 MNHNS, CDR2 SASEGT. The CDR3 reads CASREGTGPLQRGANVLTF. The CDR3, as DNA: TGTGCCAGCAGAGAAGGGACAGGACCTTTACAACGAGGGGCCAACGTCCTGACTTTC.

The V gene is TRBV14, the J gene TRBJ2-7, with D perhaps matching TRBD2 (5 bases). The germline V and J ends were trimmed by 4 bases and 3 bases, with 19 bases remaining between them. Germline CDR1 reads SGHDN; CDR2 reads FVKESK. The CDR3 sequence is 16 residues long. The CDR3 here is CASSRGSNQVVYEQYF. Here the CDR3 DNA reads TGTGCCAGCAGCCGAGGGTCAAACCAAGTAGTCTACGAGCAGTACTTC.

The V call is TRBV6-6, the J call TRBJ2-7; D ambiguous. The V end lost 0 bases, the J end lost 6 bases, and 15 bases lay between the germline ends. Germline V lookup: CDR1 MNHNY, CDR2 SVGAGI (reference sequence). The CDR3 length is 15 residues. The CDR3 region has the DNA TGTGCCAGCAGTTACTCGATGGCTCAGGCGGCCGAGCAGTACTTC. It yields the protein CASSYSMAQAAEQYF.

The chain carries TRBV5-1 and TRBJ2-7; D call uncertain. The length of the CDR3 is 16 residues. V was shortened by 4 bases and J by 2 bases, with 19 bases between the two germline ends. Germline values: CDR1 SGHRS, CDR2 YFSETQ. The CDR3 DNA sequence: TGCGCCAGCAGCCCGGACGGGCCCTTCGCTCCCTACGAGCAGTACTTC. Translating it yields CASSPDGPFAPYEQYF.

The genes are TRBV6-1 and TRBJ1-1; the D gene is possibly TRBD1 (5 bases). V was shortened by 3 bases and J by 0 bases, with 14 bases between the two germline ends. Germline V gene lookup returns CDR1 MNHNS and CDR2 SASEGT. This CDR3 region has 16 residues. CDR3 in amino acids: CASSDPRTLMNTEAFF. DNA for the CDR3: TGTGCCAGCAGTGATCCCCGGACACTAATGAACACTGAAGCTTTCTTT.

V usage is TRBV5-5 and J usage is TRBJ2-3; D gene uncertain. CDR3 length equals 15 residues. Trimming shortened V by 4 bases and J by 0 bases, and 12 bases separated the two germline ends. CDR1 SGHKS and CDR2 YYEKEE come from the germline V gene (reference sequence). The CDR3 coding sequence is TGTGCCAGCAGCCCACCCCCGATTAGCACAGATACGCAGTATTTT. Translated: CASSPPPISTDTQYF.

The chain uses TRBV5-1 and TRBJ2-1; TRBD2 matches 7 bases. Looked up from germline, CDR1 is SGHRS and CDR2 is YFSETQ. The CDR3 is 17 amino acids. The V segment lost 0 bases and the J segment 0 bases; nucleotides outside the gene matches: 6. CDR3 amino acids: CASSLVPVAGSYNEQFF. CDR3 nucleotide sequence: TGCGCCAGCAGCTTGGTACCCGTAGCGGGCTCCTACAATGAGCAGTTCTTC. Full variable domain (remainder filled in from reference TRBV5-1 and TRBJ2-1): KAGVTQTPRYLIKTRGQQVTLSCSPISGHRSVSWYQQTPGQGLQFLFEYFSETQRNKGNFPGRFSGRQFSNSRSEMNVSTLELGDSALYLCASSLVPVAGSYNEQFFGPGTRLTVL.

V is TRBV19 and J is TRBJ2-3, with TRBD2 as a possible D gene (6 bases). Trimming left V 1 base short and J 3 bases short, with 11 bases between. The germline CDR1 and CDR2 sequences are LNHDA and SQIVND (reference sequence). There are 15 residues in the CDR3. Here the CDR3 DNA reads TGTGCCAGTAGTATAGGAACTAGCAGTACAGATACGCAGTATTTT. Its translation: CASSIGTSSTDTQYF.